The clone carrying this T cell receptor (beta chain) appeared many times. The data belong to a study of T cells in Graves' hyperthyroidism and ophthalmopathy. The V and J ends lost 3 bases and 7 bases respectively, with 7 bases between them. The CDR3 consists of 13 residues. Per the germline V gene, CDR1 is KGHSH and CDR2 is LQKENI. TCR beta CDR3 sequences were amplified from RNA transcripts. HTBI primers drove first-round RT-PCR of the TCR CDR3. TCRdb recomputed calls from the multiplex PCR reads with MiXCR, one row per CDR3 protein. The sample has 550,000 to 600,000 distinct CDR3 sequences, around 17% seen once.

The rearrangement uses TRBV18 and TRBJ1-6; no clear D gene. The specimen sequenced was blood. The sequence was obtained from a woman aged 18-35 years with Graves' hyperthyroidism. Written as DNA, the CDR3 is TGTGCCAGCTCACCGAATCCCAATTCACCCCTCCACTTT. Its translation is CASSPNPNSPLHF. Filled out from reference TRBV18 and TRBJ1-6, the complete variable domain reads NAGVMQNPRHLVRRRGQEARLRCSPMKGHSHVYWYRQLPEEGLKFMVYLQKENIIDESGMPKERFSAEFPKEGPSILRIQQVVRGDSAAYFCASSPNPNSPLHFGNGTRLTVT.